This TCR beta chain derives from a study of cytomegalovirus exposure and HLA in healthy donors. Overall study results and limits: Earlier analysis found most TCR beta V segments productive about 87% or about 30% of the time. Trimming of TCR beta V- and J-genes showed a link, identified in a later analysis, to a missense DCLRE1C variant.

PCR used 60 Vbeta primers and 13 Jbeta primers. Assay: immunoSEQ multiplex PCR; the TCRdb copy retains only in-frame clones and omits some. The sample yields around 130,000 clones, around 8.5% seen once. V was cut by 5 bases and J by 5 bases, with 11 bases left in between. The CDR3 contains 13 residues. From germline, CDR1 is MNHEY and CDR2 SVGAGI. This clone showed up just a few times. Its antigen is not identified. This clonotype originated in a man aged 35-49 years in good health and CMV-seronegative. Sequenced material: PBMCs. The chain uses TRBV6-5 and TRBJ2-3, with D possibly matching TRBD2 (5 bases). The CDR3 region is CASSETEVDTQYF. The CDR3 DNA sequence: TGTGCCAGCAGTGAGACGGAGGTAGATACGCAGTATTTT.